A selection of T cell receptor beta chains follows, all from one sample in a study of technical replicates of blood from a few donors. Clones were sequenced by immunoSEQ multiplex PCR, and TCRdb holds only the in-frame ones, with some missing. The table has 95,000 to 100,000 clones, approximately 95% seen once. Sequenced: T cells isolated from PBMCs. The source is a human donor in good health. Each CDR3 is given with its conserved first and last residue. Fields, in order: clone size, V gene, D gene, J gene, CDR3 protein, CDR3 DNA. The D gene is left open where the match is weak. A clone size is listed for some rows: how often the clone was seen (once, few, many), or a class if it is expanded.

NA	TRBV5-1	NA	TRBJ2-1	CATARLEGFGEQFF	TGCGCCACCGCTCGACTAGAAGGTTTTGGAGAGCAGTTCTTC
NA	TRBV29-1	TRBD2	TRBJ2-7	CSVVASGREQYF	TGCAGCGTTGTGGCTAGCGGGCGCGAGCAGTACTTC
NA	TRBV6-1	NA	TRBJ1-2	CASSVAYYGYTF	TGTGCCAGCAGTGTAGCCTACTATGGCTACACCTTC
NA	TRBV4-2	TRBD2	TRBJ2-2	CASSQDKGTSGSLVYTGELFF	TGTGCCAGCAGCCAAGATAAGGGGACTAGCGGGAGCCTGGTGTACACCGGGGAGCTGTTTTTT
NA	TRBV4-2	TRBD2	TRBJ2-7	CASSQGTSGRYEQYF	TGTGCCAGCAGCCAAGGGACTAGCGGGCGCTACGAGCAGTACTTC
NA	TRBV29-1	NA	TRBJ2-7	CSVQFAGYEQYF	TGCAGCGTTCAATTTGCGGGCTACGAGCAGTACTTC
NA	TRBV10-2	TRBD2	TRBJ2-1	CAAGLAGYEQFF	TGCGCCGCGGGACTAGCGGGGTATGAGCAGTTCTTC
NA	TRBV7-9	NA	TRBJ1-2	CASSSIRSQEIPGSGGYTF	TGTGCCAGCAGCTCCATTAGAAGTCAGGAGATCCCAGGGTCCGGCGGCTACACCTTC
NA	TRBV28	TRBD2	TRBJ2-7	CASSLWGLARPSYEQYF	TGTGCCAGCAGTTTATGGGGACTAGCGCGTCCCTCCTACGAGCAGTACTTC
NA	TRBV27	NA	TRBJ1-5	CASSSDKPGQPQHF	TGTGCCAGCAGTTCGGACAAGCCAGGTCAGCCCCAGCATTTT
NA	TRBV19	NA	TRBJ2-7	CASSMNPADEQYF	TGTGCCAGTAGTATGAACCCCGCGGACGAGCAGTACTTC
NA	TRBV5-1	NA	TRBJ1-1	CASSVTGNTEAFF	TGCGCCAGCAGCGTCACCGGGAACACTGAAGCTTTCTTT
NA	TRBV2	NA	TRBJ2-1	CASLIPSSYNEQFF	TGTGCCAGCTTAATCCCCAGCTCCTACAATGAGCAGTTCTTC
NA	TRBV28	TRBD1	TRBJ2-5	CASSYRDRGKTQYF	TGTGCCAGCAGTTACCGGGACAGGGGCAAGACCCAGTACTTC
NA	TRBV27	NA	TRBJ2-1	CASSNRPNTGYEQFF	TGTGCCAGCAGTAACCGACCCAATACAGGGTATGAGCAGTTCTTC
NA	TRBV5-1	TRBD2	TRBJ2-5	CASSSKGREVQETQYF	TGCGCCAGCAGCTCGAAGGGTCGGGAGGTCCAAGAGACCCAGTACTTC
NA	TRBV7-2	NA	TRBJ1-5	CASSLFAGDQPQHF	TGTGCCAGCAGCTTATTCGCAGGTGATCAGCCCCAGCATTTT
NA	TRBV7-2	TRBD2	TRBJ2-1	CASSARGVSYNEQFF	TGTGCCAGCAGCGCCCGGGGGGTTTCCTACAATGAGCAGTTCTTC
NA	TRBV11-2	TRBD1	TRBJ2-5	CASSRDRGGETQYF	TGTGCCAGCAGCCGGGACAGGGGGGGAGAGACCCAGTACTTC
NA	TRBV2	NA	TRBJ1-1	CASSDKPRYRNTEAFF	TGTGCCAGCAGTGACAAACCGCGATATAGGAACACTGAAGCTTTCTTT
NA	TRBV7-2	TRBD2	TRBJ2-7	CASSTGLAGVYEQYF	TGTGCCAGCAGCACGGGACTAGCGGGAGTCTACGAGCAGTACTTC
NA	TRBV4-1	NA	TRBJ1-4	CASMTGGGEKLFF	TGCGCCAGTATGACGGGTGGAGGGGAAAAACTGTTTTTT
few	TRBV27	NA	TRBJ1-1	CASSSGVTEAFF	TGTGCCAGCAGTTCAGGGGTGACTGAAGCTTTCTTT
NA	TRBV5-4	NA	TRBJ2-3	CASSSRGGPTITDTQYF	TGTGCCAGCAGCTCCCGCGGCGGCCCTACTATCACAGATACGCAGTATTTT
NA	TRBV5-1	NA	TRBJ2-2	CASSSQPPAGELFF	TGCGCCAGCAGTTCCCAACCCCCGGCCGGGGAGCTGTTTTTT
NA	TRBV4-2	NA	TRBJ1-2	CASSQVGNRESYGYTF	TGTGCCAGCAGCCAAGTGGGGAACAGGGAGTCCTATGGCTACACCTTC
NA	TRBV28	NA	TRBJ1-5	CAGGRLQGGSGQPQHF	TGTGCCGGCGGCAGGTTACAGGGAGGGAGCGGTCAGCCCCAGCATTTT
NA	TRBV28	NA	TRBJ1-2	CASSFWTADWYTF	TGTGCCAGCAGTTTCTGGACAGCAGACTGGTACACCTTC
NA	TRBV6-5	NA	TRBJ2-7	CASMGGGREQYF	TGTGCCAGCATGGGGGGTGGTCGGGAGCAGTACTTC
NA	TRBV6-5	TRBD2	TRBJ2-3	CASRTGLAGTDTQYF	TGTGCCAGCAGGACGGGACTAGCGGGCACAGATACGCAGTATTTT
NA	TRBV12-5	TRBD1	TRBJ1-2	CASGPTGGEDTF	TGTGCTAGTGGTCCTACAGGGGGCGAAGACACCTTC
NA	TRBV27	NA	TRBJ2-3	CASNYQGSTDTQYF	TGTGCCAGCAATTACCAGGGCAGCACAGATACGCAGTATTTT
NA	TRBV7-6	NA	TRBJ2-3	CASSQGTGSTDTQYF	TGTGCCAGCAGCCAAGGAACAGGGAGCACAGATACGCAGTATTTT
NA	TRBV9	TRBD1	TRBJ2-2	CASTAGTGNTGELFF	TGTGCCAGCACCGCGGGGACAGGGAACACCGGGGAGCTGTTTTTT
NA	TRBV7-9	NA	TRBJ2-7	CASSLELRGYEQYF	TGTGCCAGCAGCTTAGAGTTGCGGGGATACGAGCAGTACTTC
NA	TRBV19	NA	TRBJ2-2	CASSIDTGSRELFF	TGTGCCAGTAGTATAGATACCGGGAGCAGGGAGCTGTTTTTT
NA	TRBV28	TRBD2	TRBJ2-7	CASSRPPSGSYEQYF	TGTGCCAGCAGTCGACCGCCTAGCGGATCCTACGAGCAGTACTTC
NA	TRBV13	NA	TRBJ2-4	CASSLGLFVGVDKNIQYF	TGTGCCAGCAGCTTAGGCCTATTTGTGGGAGTGGACAAAAACATTCAGTACTTC
NA	TRBV11-3	NA	TRBJ1-1	CASSEDRHTEAFF	TGTGCCAGCAGCGAAGACAGACACACTGAAGCTTTCTTT
once	TRBV30	NA	TRBJ2-7	CAWRVGQGLISYEQYF	TGTGCCTGGAGGGTCGGACAGGGACTAATCTCCTACGAGCAGTACTTC
once	TRBV5-4	TRBD1	TRBJ1-1	CASSRGQGGTEAFF	TGTGCCAGCAGCCGGGGACAGGGGGGCACTGAAGCTTTCTTT
NA	TRBV6-1	TRBD2	TRBJ2-7	CASTHSGRGSYEQYF	TGTGCCAGCACTCATAGCGGGAGGGGCTCCTACGAGCAGTACTTC
NA	TRBV21-1	NA	TRBJ2-3	CASSKGLAGGRDTQYF	TGTGCCAGCAGCAAAGGGCTAGCGGGGGGTAGGGATACGCAGTATTTT
NA	TRBV5-1	TRBD2	TRBJ2-1	CASSLPVAGINNEQFF	TGCGCCAGCAGCTTGCCGGTAGCGGGGATAAACAATGAGCAGTTCTTC
NA	TRBV12-2	NA	TRBJ2-7	CASRFSKRGGLSTEQYF	TGTGCAAGTCGCTTCTCGAAGCGGGGGGGCCTCTCCACCGAGCAGTACTTC
NA	TRBV6-1	TRBD1	TRBJ2-7	CACRQGTSYEQYF	TGTGCCTGCCGACAGGGGACTTCCTACGAGCAGTACTTC
NA	TRBV7-8	NA	TRBJ1-1	CASSAQVHMNTEAFF	TGTGCCAGCAGTGCGCAGGTACACATGAACACTGAAGCTTTCTTT
NA	TRBV4-2	NA	TRBJ1-2	CASSHEVVYSYGYTF	TGTGCCAGCAGCCACGAGGTCGTCTACTCATATGGCTACACCTTC
NA	TRBV14	NA	TRBJ2-2	CASSQEQDLFANTGELFF	TGTGCCAGCAGCCAAGAACAGGATCTATTCGCGAACACCGGGGAGCTGTTTTTT
NA	TRBV11-3	NA	TRBJ1-4	CASSQIAGGKLFF	TGTGCCAGCAGCCAAATTGCGGGGGGAAAACTGTTTTTT
NA	TRBV5-6	TRBD1	TRBJ2-3	CASSSGTGIVATQYF	TGTGCCAGCAGCTCCGGGACAGGGATCGTTGCTACGCAGTATTTT
NA	TRBV4-1	NA	TRBJ1-2	CASSQANRYNGYTF	TGCGCCAGCAGCCAAGCAAACAGGTATAATGGCTACACCTTC
NA	TRBV27	TRBD1	TRBJ2-7	CASREQGYEQYF	TGTGCCAGCAGGGAACAGGGGTACGAGCAGTACTTC
once	TRBV6-6	TRBD1	TRBJ1-2	CASSSGQGFYGYTF	TGTGCCAGCAGTAGTGGACAGGGATTCTATGGCTACACCTTC
NA	TRBV9	NA	TRBJ2-7	CASSVGGSTYEQYF	TGTGCCAGCAGCGTCGGCGGTTCGACCTACGAGCAGTACTTC
once	TRBV6-1	NA	TRBJ2-1	CASSEDEGGGYTEQFF	TGTGCCAGCAGTGAAGACGAAGGGGGGGGTTACACTGAGCAGTTCTTC
NA	TRBV2	NA	TRBJ2-3	CASSGPAENTDTQYF	TGTGCCAGCAGTGGCCCCGCGGAAAACACAGATACGCAGTATTTT
NA	TRBV7-3	NA	TRBJ2-3	CASSPGEGTDTQYF	TGTGCCAGCAGCCCGGGGGAAGGCACAGATACGCAGTATTTT
NA	TRBV29-1	TRBD2	TRBJ2-7	CSGRGLAGTEQYF	TGCAGCGGGAGAGGACTAGCGGGAACCGAGCAGTACTTC